The entry below gives a single T cell receptor beta chain sequence along with its context. The data were obtained in a study of T cells after somatic rescue of genetic block. Libraries were prepared by immunoSEQ multiplex PCR; TCRdb keeps only in-frame clonotypes and omits some of them. The sample records some 67,000 clones, 92% being singletons. V lost 6 bases and J 10 bases, leaving 12 bases between the germline ends. CDR1 and CDR2 from the germline V gene are LNHDA and SQIVND (reference sequence). This CDR3 has 12 residues. This sequence joins TRBV19 and TRBJ1-4; no clear D. The clonotype originates from a man between 40 and 49 years old. Sequenced: peripheral blood mononuclear cells (PBMCs). The CDR3 bases are TGTGCCAGTAGGTCCGATCTAGGAAAACTGTTTTTT. Amino acid sequence: CASRSDLGKLFF.